In its sample, the clone carrying this T cell receptor (beta chain) was seen once. Per the original data handling: Researchers report that nucleated cell counts were estimated from reference gene primer amplification. The protocol was immunoSEQ multiplex PCR, while the TCRdb copy is restricted to in-frame clones and leaves out a portion. From that table come the V and J calls and clone size; the DNA was used to work out D and trimming. The sample shows about 350,000 clones, about 90% of them seen only once. V lost 4 bases and J lost 0; bases outside the gene matches: 6. The CDR3 sequence is 18 residues long. The germline CDR1 and CDR2 sequences are MNHEY and SVGEGT. In terms of age and location, participants ranged from roughly 18 to 95 years and lived in under 30 US areas. This specimen belongs to a study of blood T cell repertoires in COVID-19. Study-level information: Italy, Spain and the United States were the sources of the convalescent and acute COVID-19 samples. In each case, the material was cDNA or gDNA derived from T cells, B-cell-depleted T cells, or PBMCs.

The rearrangement uses TRBV6-2 or TRBV6-3 and TRBJ2-2; 12 bases match TRBD2. The sequence derives from a woman aged 25-40 years who had recovered from COVID-19. The sample taken for sequencing was PBMCs or T cells enriched from blood (not recorded which). The CDR3 coding sequence is TGTGCCAGCAGTTCGCCTAGCGGGGGGGTATCGAACACCGGGGAGCTGTTTTTT. Protein product: CASSSPSGGVSNTGELFF.